These 6 T cell receptor beta chains share one sample of origin, sequenced in a study of shared clonotypes between healthy human individuals. Naive CD8 cells were CD45RO-negative, positively selected for CCR7, excluding terminally differentiated effector memory CD45RA+ cells. The protocol was immunoSEQ multiplex PCR, while the TCRdb copy is restricted to in-frame clones and leaves out a portion. The table lists roughly 570,000 clones, about 98% of them singletons. Sequencing was performed on naive CD8+ T cells sorted from blood. The receptors here all came from a man younger than 40 in good health.

This clone was picked up one time. The chain has TRBV29-1 and TRBJ2-7; 8 positions match TRBD1. The CDR3 is 13 amino acids. The trim removed 1 base at V and 5 bases at J, leaving 4 bases unmatched. Germline values: CDR1 SQVTM, CDR2 ANQGSEA. The CDR3 region is CSVEGTGTNEQYF. In DNA, the CDR3 is TGCAGCGTTGAAGGGACAGGGACCAACGAGCAGTACTTC.

Note on this clone: Other nucleotide sequences from this sample produce the same CDR3. J is TRBJ1-2 and V is TRBV29-1; possibly TRBD1 for D (5 bases). The CDR3 contains 13 residues. Per the germline V gene, CDR1 is SQVTM and CDR2 is ANQGSEA. V was shortened by 6 bases and J by 2 bases, with 13 bases between the two germline ends. The chain's CDR3 is CSVKLTENYGYTF. Written as DNA, the CDR3 is TGCAGCGTGAAGTTGACAGAGAACTATGGCTACACCTTC.

The V and J genes are TRBV5-8 and TRBJ2-1; TRBD2 matches 10 bases. This CDR3 spans 15 amino acids. V shed 4 bases and J 12 bases; nucleotides not matched to a gene: 13. Germline CDR1 is SGHTS and CDR2 is YDEGEE. The CDR3 DNA is TGTGCCAGCAGCCCAACTAGCGGGGTAGTTGTTTCGCAGTTCTTC. Protein: CASSPTSGVVVSQFF.

This clone showed up just once. The gene calls are TRBV19 and TRBJ2-1, with 14 bases matching TRBD2. Trimming at V came to 4 bases and at J to 0 bases, leaving 2 bases not matched to a gene. Germline CDR1 LNHDA, CDR2 SQIVND (reference sequence). There are 17 residues in the CDR3. CDR3 amino acids: CASSTTSGRDSYNEQFF. The DNA of the CDR3 is TGTGCCAGTAGTACGACTAGCGGGAGGGACTCCTACAATGAGCAGTTCTTC.

The chain employs TRBV10-3 and TRBJ2-3, with 7 bases identical to TRBD1. Germline-derived CDR1 and CDR2 are ENHRY and SYGVKD. Trimming took 7 bases from V and 6 from J; bases not matched to a gene: 19. The CDR3 contains 17 residues. The CDR3 DNA sequence: TGTGCCATCAACCAGGGGACAGTTGCATCAGCGGCTGATACGCAGTATTTT. Amino acid sequence: CAINQGTVASAADTQYF.

V is TRBV9 and J is TRBJ2-2, with TRBD1 matching 9 bases. The CDR3 is made up of 15 amino acids. Germline CDR1 reads SGDLS; CDR2 reads YYNGEE. J lost 5 bases, V lost 3 bases, and 5 bases had no gene match. For the CDR3, the DNA is TGTGCCAGCAGCGAGTCACAGGGGGCTACCGGGGAGCTGTTTTTT. Residues: CASSESQGATGELFF.